These 21 T cell receptor beta chains originate from one sample sequenced in a study of OX40 agonist ivuxolimab in advanced cancers. The library was generated by the immunoSEQ multiplex PCR assay. TCRdb re-hosts the immuneACCESS table, in-frame sequences only. Its copies lack some clones; in the studies checked, an unresolved V gene accounts for under half of them, and the cause for the rest is not known. This sample lists tens of thousands of clones; over 75% were detected once. About 7.3% of the sample comes from the top ten. The source was CD4+ or CD8+ T cells sorted from blood, collected in a trial of the OX40 agonist ivuxolimab. All receptors derive from an adult with an advanced solid tumor such as melanoma, head and neck, liver or kidney cancer.

The chain employs TRBV9 and TRBJ2-2, with 10 bases matching TRBD2. The germline V gene encodes CDR1 SGDLS and CDR2 YYNGEE. Unmatched junction bases numbered 1, after V lost 0 bases and J lost 2 bases. The CDR3 contains 16 residues. As DNA, the CDR3 is TGTGCCAGCAGCGTAGCACTAGCGGGAAACACCGGGGAGCTGTTTTTT. This sequence encodes CASSVALAGNTGELFF. The variable domain in full, with the rest retrieved from reference TRBV9 and TRBJ2-2, is DSGVTQTPKHLITATGQRVTLRCSPRSGDLSVYWYQQSLDQGLQFLIQYYNGEERAKGNILERFSAQQFPDLHSELNLSSLELGDSALYFCASSVALAGNTGELFFGEGSRLTVL.

The J gene is TRBJ2-7, the V gene TRBV10-2; tentatively, D is TRBD1 or TRBD2 (5 bases each). Germline V gene data show CDR1 as WSHSY and CDR2 as SAAADI. This CDR3 contains 16 residues. Trimming pared 0 bases from V and 0 bases from J, leaving 12 bases between. CDR3 bases: TGCGCCAGCAGTGAGTCGGGGCGCGGGCGCTCCTACGAGCAGTACTTC. It codes for CASSESGRGRSYEQYF.

The chain has TRBV5-5 and TRBJ1-1, with D maybe TRBD1 (5 bases). The CDR3 loop spans 13 amino acids. CDR1 and CDR2 from the germline V gene are SGHKS and YYEKEE (reference sequence). Trimming took off 4 bases at V and 5 bases at J, with 12 bases between the two ends. In nucleotides, the CDR3 is TGTGCCAGCAGCGTGGACATTTGGACTGAAGCTTTCTTT. It translates to CASSVDIWTEAFF.

This chain links TRBV9 with TRBJ2-1; weak D call: TRBD1 (5 bases). V shed 4 bases and J shed 6 bases, with 17 bases lying between them. Germline CDR1 SGDLS, CDR2 YYNGEE. CDR3 length equals 15 residues. The CDR3 region has the DNA TGTGCCAGCAGCTCCCAGCAGGGCCGTGGCAATGAGCAGTTCTTC. Translating it yields CASSSQQGRGNEQFF.

V usage is TRBV7-2 and J usage is TRBJ2-1; D not resolved. CDR3 length equals 15 residues. Germline CDR1 is SGHTA and CDR2 is FQGNSA. V was cut by 0 bases and J by 0 bases, with 6 bases left in between. CDR3 loop: CASSLAQSSYNEQFF. As DNA, the CDR3 is TGTGCCAGCAGCTTAGCGCAGTCCTCCTACAATGAGCAGTTCTTC.

The rearrangement links TRBV7-2 to TRBJ2-3; TRBD1 aligns across 7 bases. Germline values: CDR1 SGHTA, CDR2 FQGNSA. The CDR3 covers 13 residues. The ends lost 5 bases at V and 6 bases at J; junction bases unmatched: 5. CDR3 residues: CASSRQGLDTQYF. The CDR3 region has the DNA TGTGCCAGCAGCCGACAGGGCCTGGATACGCAGTATTTT.

This clone has only one observation. The sample carries other DNA sequences with the same CDR3. CDR3 DNA: TGCAGCGTTGGGCAGGGAGGAGATACGCAGTATTTT. Translation: CSVGQGGDTQYF. The rearrangement joins TRBV29-1 to TRBJ2-3, with TRBD2 as a possible D gene (6 bases). Trimming removed 4 bases from V and 5 bases from J, with 10 bases in between. The CDR3 is 12 amino acids. From germline, CDR1 is SQVTM and CDR2 ANQGSEA.

This clone was detected many times. This chain uses TRBV7-3 with TRBJ2-1; TRBD2 is a possible D gene (6 bases). The CDR3 totals 15 residues. The V gene's germline CDR1 is SGHTA and CDR2 FQGTGA. The V end was cut by 1 base, the J end by 8 bases, with 15 bases between. The CDR3 bases are TGTGCCAGCAGCTTAAGAGTGACGGGAGTCGATGAGCAGTTCTTC. This encodes CASSLRVTGVDEQFF.

The J gene is TRBJ1-5, the V gene TRBV19, with D maybe TRBD1 (6 bases). The length of the CDR3 is 15 residues. Germline CDR1 reads LNHDA; CDR2 reads SQIVND (reference sequence). V lost 7 bases to trimming and J lost 6 bases, with 19 bases between them. The CDR3 spells CASKVPGQSIQPQHF. The CDR3 DNA reads TGTGCCAGTAAGGTGCCGGGACAATCTATTCAGCCCCAGCATTTT.

V and J are TRBV2 and TRBJ1-3; D is possibly TRBD1 (6 bases). The length of the CDR3 is 15 residues. CDR1 and CDR2 (germline): SNHLY, FYNNEI. V lost 2 bases and J lost 0, with 8 bases in between. The CDR3 sequence is CASSENRASGNTIYF. CDR3 nucleotides: TGTGCCAGCAGTGAAAACAGGGCCTCTGGAAACACCATATATTTT.

The table lists this clone with a few counts. This chain joins TRBV9 and TRBJ1-6, with D hard to call. Per germline, CDR1 SGDLS and CDR2 YYNGEE. The V gene lost 0 bases and the J gene lost 8 bases, with 6 bases spanning the gap. The length of the CDR3 is 13 residues. CDR3 sequence (DNA): TGTGCCAGCAGCGTAGTACCGGATTCACCCCTCCACTTT. Protein: CASSVVPDSPLHF.

The chain links TRBV14 to TRBJ2-3, with D possibly being TRBD2 (6 bases). V lost 0 bases and J lost 3, with 13 bases in between. The CDR3 length is 16 residues. The germline V gene encodes CDR1 SGHDN and CDR2 FVKESK. The CDR3 is CASSQERTTVTDTQYF. The CDR3 DNA sequence: TGTGCCAGCAGCCAAGAAAGGACTACGGTAACAGATACGCAGTATTTT.

The rearrangement joins TRBV29-1 to TRBJ1-2; no clear D. Germline lookup yields CDR1 SQVTM and CDR2 ANQGSEA. The CDR3 contains 12 residues. V lost 0 bases, J lost 7 bases, and 9 bases lay in between. The CDR3 sequence is CSVEDGGVGYTF. Written as DNA, the CDR3 is TGCAGCGTTGAAGATGGTGGGGTTGGCTACACCTTC.

The chain employs TRBV4-3 and TRBJ2-4; 8 bases are a match to TRBD1. The CDR3 loop spans 15 amino acids. After removal of 0 bases from V and 6 bases from J, the junction contained 4 bases not matched to a gene. CDR1 is LGHNA and CDR2 is YSLEER in the germline V gene. The CDR3 protein is CASSQDFGQGNIQYF. The CDR3 coding sequence is TGCGCCAGCAGCCAAGATTTCGGACAGGGAAACATTCAGTACTTC.

The gene calls are TRBV30 and TRBJ1-6, with D tentatively TRBD1 (6 bases). Between the trimmed V and J ends, which lost 2 bases and 9 bases, there was a span of 11 bases. The CDR3 spans 13 residues. Germline loops: CDR1 GTSNPN, CDR2 SVGIG (reference sequence). The CDR3 DNA is TGTGCCTGGAGTCGAGACAGGTTTTCACCCCTCCACTTT. Translating it yields CAWSRDRFSPLHF.

The table lists this clone with a count of one. CDR3 region: CASYQAPGTDTQYF. The CDR3 DNA reads as TGTGCCAGCTATCAGGCCCCGGGCACAGATACGCAGTATTTT. This chain uses TRBV2 with TRBJ2-3; no reliable D call. From germline, CDR1 is SNHLY and CDR2 FYNNEI. The V gene lost 8 bases and the J gene lost 1 base, with 13 bases spanning the gap. The CDR3 length is 14 residues. The entire variable domain, with the rest obtained from reference TRBV2 and TRBJ2-3, is as follows: EPEVTQTPSHQVTQMGQEVILRCVPISNHLYFYWYRQILGQKVEFLVSFYNNEISEKSEIFDDQFSVERPDGSNFTLKIRSTKLEDSAMYFCASYQAPGTDTQYFGPGTRLTVL.

This sequence joins TRBV7-2 and TRBJ1-6; weak D call: TRBD1 (5 bases). The ends were cut back, 3 bases at V and 10 bases at J, with 10 bases in the middle. The CDR3 runs 13 residues. The germline CDR1 and CDR2 sequences are SGHTA and FQGNSA. The CDR3 loop is CASSFPTVSPLHF. The CDR3, as DNA: TGTGCCAGCAGCTTCCCGACAGTATCACCCCTCCACTTT.

The V and J genes are TRBV5-1 and TRBJ1-1; D unresolved. The CDR3 is 16 amino acids. From germline, CDR1 is SGHRS and CDR2 YFSETQ. The V end was cut by 4 bases, the J end by 4 bases, with 20 bases between. The CDR3 nucleotides are TGCGCCAGCAGCCAACAGCACTCTCCCGCGGGCACTGAAGCTTTCTTT. Amino acids: CASSQQHSPAGTEAFF.

The genes are TRBV10-3 and TRBJ1-3; no clear D. V was clipped by 10 bases and J by 0 bases, with 16 bases between them. CDR1 and CDR2 (germline): ENHRY, SYGVKD. This CDR3 comprises 15 residues. CDR3 sequence (DNA): TGTGCCACCACCGTTGACCAGAGCTCTGGAAACACCATATATTTT. This codes for CATTVDQSSGNTIYF.

This clone was recorded a few times. The rearrangement uses TRBV5-6 and TRBJ1-2; 7 bases line up with TRBD1. Germline-derived CDR1 and CDR2 are SGHDT and YYEEEE. The CDR3 runs 14 residues. V was clipped by 7 bases and J by 8 bases; unmatched bases: 14. The CDR3 DNA follows: TGTGCCAGCGGATTAGGTCACAGGGGAGAAGGCTACACCTTC. As protein: CASGLGHRGEGYTF.

CDR3 region: CATSSQRRATDTQYF. For the CDR3, the DNA is TGTGCCACCAGCAGTCAACGTCGGGCGACAGATACGCAGTATTTT. This chain links TRBV15 with TRBJ2-3; D not resolved. Between the trimmed V and J ends, which lost 3 bases and 3 bases, there was a span of 13 bases. The germline V gene has CDR1 LNHNV and CDR2 YYDKDF (reference sequence). This CDR3 has 15 amino acids.